This entry lists 17 T cell receptor beta chains sequenced from one sample in a study of glioma-infiltrating T cells after dendritic cell vaccination. Data came from immunoSEQ multiplex PCR; TCRdb stores just in-frame clones and leaves some out. The sample records approximately 48,000 clones, approximately 90% being singletons. This sample's time point: after dendritic cell vaccination, including at tumor progression/relapse. This specimen was blood, taken after dendritic cell vaccination. The source of these receptors is a human donor with glioblastoma.

The chain combines TRBV7-2 with TRBJ2-3, with 7 bases that match TRBD1. V shed 5 bases, J shed 4 bases, and the junction held 6 bases outside the gene matches. Germline lookup yields CDR1 SGHTA and CDR2 FQGNSA. This CDR3 region has 14 residues. The CDR3 coding sequence is TGTGCCAGCAGCAAAGACAGGGTCCCAGATACGCAGTATTTT. It translates to CASSKDRVPDTQYF.

The V call is TRBV5-6, the J call TRBJ1-1; TRBD1 agrees at 9 bases. Per germline, CDR1 SGHDT and CDR2 YYEEEE. CDR3 length: 15 residues. V trimming: 4 bases; J trimming: 8 bases; junction bases outside the gene matches: 12. The CDR3 is CASSPEFEQGAEAFF. The CDR3 coding sequence is TGTGCCAGCAGCCCCGAATTTGAACAGGGGGCGGAAGCTTTCTTT. The variable domain in full, completed from reference TRBV5-6 and TRBJ1-1, reads DAGVTQSPTHLIKTRGQQVTLRCSPKSGHDTVSWYQQALGQGPQFIFQYYEEEERQRGNFPDRFSGHQFPNYSSELNVNALLLGDSALYLCASSPEFEQGAEAFFGQGTRLTVV.

V and J are TRBV5-1 and TRBJ1-1, with D perhaps TRBD1 (5 bases). Trimming took 4 bases from V and 0 from J, leaving 19 bases between them. CDR3 length: 17 amino acids. Germline CDR1 SGHRS, CDR2 YFSETQ. CDR3 region: CASSAPPGTSMNTEAFF. In DNA, the CDR3 is TGCGCCAGCAGCGCCCCCCCAGGGACTTCGATGAACACTGAAGCTTTCTTT.

This chain links TRBV5-1 with TRBJ2-5; D remains ambiguous. CDR3 length: 14 amino acids. Trimming took 0 bases from V and 0 from J, leaving 6 bases between them. In germline, CDR1 is SGHRS, CDR2 YFSETQ. CDR3 region: CASSLGTDQETQYF. The CDR3 DNA reads TGCGCCAGCAGCTTGGGTACAGACCAAGAGACCCAGTACTTC.

The chain carries TRBV5-5 and TRBJ2-7; 7 positions match TRBD1. The CDR3 loop spans 15 amino acids. The junction had 6 bases not matched to a gene; V was cut back by 1 base and J by 2 bases. Germline V gives CDR1 SGHKS, CDR2 YYEKEE (reference sequence). In nucleotides, the CDR3 is TGTGCCAGCAGCTTGATGGACAGGAGAACCTACGAGCAGTACTTC. It yields the protein CASSLMDRRTYEQYF. Looking up the rest from reference TRBV5-5 and TRBJ2-7 gives the full variable domain: DAGVTQSPTHLIKTRGQQVTLRCSPISGHKSVSWYQQVLGQGPQFIFQYYEKEERGRGNFPDRFSARQFPNYSSELNVNALLLGDSALYLCASSLMDRRTYEQYFGPGTRLTVT.

The gene calls are TRBV6-1 and TRBJ1-5, with a tentative D call TRBD1 (5 bases). Per the germline V gene, CDR1 is MNHNS and CDR2 is SASEGT. The V and J ends lost 1 base and 1 base respectively, with 8 bases between them. This CDR3 contains 15 residues. For the CDR3, the DNA is TGTGCCAGCAGTGAAGGACAGCTAAGCAATCAGCCCCAGCATTTT. Its protein is CASSEGQLSNQPQHF.

J is TRBJ1-5 and V is TRBV6-5, with D possibly TRBD1 on 5 matching bases. V was clipped by 7 bases and J by 2 bases, with 9 bases between them. The CDR3 has 13 residues. Germline assignment: CDR1 MNHEY and CDR2 SVGAGI. DNA of the CDR3: TGTGCCAGCATACTGGGGCGCAATCAGCCCCAGCATTTT. Translated, it gives CASILGRNQPQHF.

The rearrangement joins TRBV5-6 to TRBJ1-2; 9 bases map to TRBD1. The germline V gene encodes CDR1 SGHDT and CDR2 YYEEEE. This CDR3 region has 13 residues. The V segment lost 0 bases and the J segment 8 bases; nucleotides outside the gene matches: 2. DNA for the CDR3: TGTGCCAGCAGCTTGGGGGACAGGGTAGGCTACACCTTC. Translating gives CASSLGDRVGYTF.

V is TRBV7-2 and J is TRBJ1-4; D gene uncertain. CDR1 is SGHTA, CDR2 FQGNSA, per germline. The CDR3 covers 18 residues. The V end was cut by 6 bases, the J end by 8 bases, with 28 bases between. The CDR3, as DNA: TGTGCCAGCAGTGAACTGGGTGAAACATGGCCCCCGAGGGAAAAACTGTTTTTT. Protein product: CASSELGETWPPREKLFF.

This clone was recorded only once. The CDR3 loop is CAISVPGVPYNEQFF. The CDR3, as DNA: TGTGCCATCAGTGTCCCGGGAGTCCCCTACAATGAGCAGTTCTTC. The gene calls are TRBV10-3 and TRBJ2-1; D may be TRBD2 (6 bases). This CDR3 comprises 15 residues. V was trimmed by 4 bases and J by 2 bases, leaving 12 bases between them. Germline values: CDR1 ENHRY, CDR2 SYGVKD.

The J gene is TRBJ2-7, the V gene TRBV5-4; TRBD2 aligns across 9 bases. Losses at the gene ends were 3 bases for V and 3 bases for J; bases not matched to a gene: 13. This CDR3 region has 17 residues. The V gene's germline CDR1 is SGHNT and CDR2 YYREEE (reference sequence). The CDR3 DNA sequence: TGTGCCAGCAGCTCCCCGGGGGCGCGGGAGGGTCTCTACGAGCAGTACTTC. As protein: CASSSPGAREGLYEQYF.

A few counts support this clone. This chain joins TRBV7-9 and TRBJ2-7; 10 bases map to TRBD2. The germline gives CDR1 SEHNR, CDR2 FQNEAQ (reference sequence). CDR3 size: 16 residues. Trimming at V came to 5 bases and at J to 5 bases, leaving 12 bases not matched to a gene. The CDR3 nucleotides read TGTGCCAGCAGCCAGACCGTAGCGGGAGGTTACCACGAGCAGTACTTC. It codes for CASSQTVAGGYHEQYF.

The V gene is TRBV7-6, the J gene TRBJ2-1; 11 nucleotides line up with TRBD2. This CDR3 region has 16 residues. The V gene's germline CDR1 is SGHVS and CDR2 FNYEAQ. V trimming: 5 bases; J trimming: 1 base; junction bases outside the gene matches: 4. In DNA, the CDR3 is TGTGCCAGCAGCCAGCTAGCGGGAGGTTCCTACAATGAGCAGTTCTTC. Translating gives CASSQLAGGSYNEQFF. The whole variable domain, remainder taken from reference TRBV7-6 and TRBJ2-1, is GAGVSQSPRYKVTKRGQDVALRCDPISGHVSLYWYRQALGQGPEFLTYFNYEAQQDKSGLPNDRFSAERPEGSISTLTIQRTEQRDSAMYRCASSQLAGGSYNEQFFGPGTRLTVL.

The J gene is TRBJ2-3, the V gene TRBV5-1, with D possibly being TRBD2 (6 bases). Germline V gives CDR1 SGHRS, CDR2 YFSETQ. The CDR3 sequence is 14 residues long. Trimming stripped 2 bases from V and 4 bases from J, with 11 bases between. In DNA, the CDR3 is TGCGCCAGCAGCTTCCGGGAGATCCCAGATACGCAGTATTTT. Its translation is CASSFREIPDTQYF.

This clone has only one observation. The chain is built from TRBV10-3 and TRBJ1-1; 11 positions match TRBD1. J lost 1 base, V lost 10 bases, and 11 bases had no gene match. This CDR3 is built from 16 residues. From germline, CDR1 is ENHRY and CDR2 SYGVKD. CDR3 loop: CASVRTGGKWNTEAFF. CDR3 nucleotides: TGTGCCAGCGTCCGGACAGGGGGCAAGTGGAACACTGAAGCTTTCTTT.

The chain couples TRBV28 to TRBJ1-2, with 9 bases matching TRBD1. Germline values: CDR1 MDHEN, CDR2 SYDVKM. This CDR3 has 16 residues. After removal of 5 bases from V and 6 bases from J, the junction contained 13 bases not matched to a gene. The CDR3 is CASSHRPGQGRNGYTF. The CDR3 DNA reads TGTGCCAGCAGTCACCGACCGGGACAGGGAAGGAATGGCTACACCTTC.

The chain carries TRBV28 and TRBJ2-5, with TRBD1 as a possible D gene (5 bases). The J call may be faulty, since TRBJ2-7 better matches the DNA end. CDR3 size: 14 residues. The germline V gene encodes CDR1 MDHEN and CDR2 SYDVKM. CDR3 sequence reads: CASSLEQANYEQYF. CDR3 in DNA: TGTGCCAGCAGTTTAGAACAGGCGAACTACGAGCAGTACTTC.